This T cell receptor beta chain was captured in a study of T-cell memory formation after mild COVID-19. This clonotype was seen ten or more times. Its antigen remains unknown. MiXCR, applied by TCRdb to the 5' RACE reads, yields one record per CDR3 protein. The table has more than 250,000 distinct CDR3 sequences, around 15% seen once. Study-level points and caveats: Among clones contracting day 15 to 85, CD4/CD8 was balanced, whereas later expanders leaned CD4+.

In germline, CDR1 is SGHTA, CDR2 FQGNSA. The CDR3 totals 14 residues. Trimming shortened V by 5 bases and J by 1 base, and 11 bases separated the two germline ends. Input material: PBMCs or a T cell subset sorted from them (not recorded which). The gene calls are TRBV7-2 and TRBJ1-2, with D tentatively TRBD1 (6 bases). The sequence derives from a man aged 18 to 30 who had mild COVID-19 (a few samples of this study predate the infection). Cell type and time point are not known. The CDR3 region is CASSLGGSNYGYTF. CDR3 sequence (DNA): TGTGCCAGCAGCCTGGGGGGCAGTAACTATGGCTACACCTTC.